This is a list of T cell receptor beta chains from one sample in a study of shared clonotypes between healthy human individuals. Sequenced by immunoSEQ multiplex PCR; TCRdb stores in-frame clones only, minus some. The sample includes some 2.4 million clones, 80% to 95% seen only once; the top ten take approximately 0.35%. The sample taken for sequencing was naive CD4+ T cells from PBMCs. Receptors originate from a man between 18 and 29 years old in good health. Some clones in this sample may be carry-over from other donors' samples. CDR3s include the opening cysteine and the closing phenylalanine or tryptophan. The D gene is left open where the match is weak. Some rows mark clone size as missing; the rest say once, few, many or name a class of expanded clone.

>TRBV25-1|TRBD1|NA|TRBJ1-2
TGTGCCAGCAGTGTAGGGGGCAGGGTCTATGGCTACACCTTC
CASSVGGRVYGYTF
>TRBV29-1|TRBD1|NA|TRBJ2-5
TGCAGCGTTGAATCGGACAGGGCCCGTGGGACCCAGTACTTC
CSVESDRARGTQYF
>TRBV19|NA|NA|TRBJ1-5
TGTGCCAGTAGTATAGCCGGCGGACATCGCAATCAGCCCCAGCATTTT
CASSIAGGHRNQPQHF
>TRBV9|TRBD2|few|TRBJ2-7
TGTGCCAGCAGCCTACGACTAGCGGGAGGGGACGAGCAGTACTTC
CASSLRLAGGDEQYF
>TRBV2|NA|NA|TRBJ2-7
TGTGCCAGCATTTTGCAGCGTTCCTACGAGCAGTACTTC
CASILQRSYEQYF
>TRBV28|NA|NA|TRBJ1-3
TGTGCCAGCAGTTTACAACCGCATCCTTCGACAGCCATAAGTAATGGAAACACCATATATTTT
CASSLQPHPSTAISNGNTIYF
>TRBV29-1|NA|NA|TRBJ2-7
TGCAGCGTTGTTCGGAGTGGGAGGCCCTACGAGCAGTACTTC
CSVVRSGRPYEQYF
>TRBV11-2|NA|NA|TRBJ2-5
TGTGCCAGCCGACCCAGCCCCCTAGAGACCCAGTACTTC
CASRPSPLETQYF
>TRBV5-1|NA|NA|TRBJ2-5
TGCGCCAGCAGCTACGGATGGCAGGGTGAGACCCAGTACTTC
CASSYGWQGETQYF
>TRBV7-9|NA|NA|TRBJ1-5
TGTGCCAGCAGCTCTGGGACGGATAATCAGCCCCAGCATTTT
CASSSGTDNQPQHF
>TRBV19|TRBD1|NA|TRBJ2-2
TGTGCCAGTAGTTCTCGGACAGGGGGCGTGAGGGAGGGCACCGGGGAGCTGTTTTTT
CASSSRTGGVREGTGELFF
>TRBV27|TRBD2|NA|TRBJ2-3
TGTGCCAGCACCCGCGGGAGAGTTGCAGATACGCAGTATTTT
CASTRGRVADTQYF
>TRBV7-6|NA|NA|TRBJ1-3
TGTGCCAGCAGCCAATCGTACTCTGGAAACACCATATATTTT
CASSQSYSGNTIYF
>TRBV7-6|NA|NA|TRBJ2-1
TGTGCCAGCAGCCGATCACTCGGGACAAACCAGTTCTTC
CASSRSLGTNQFF
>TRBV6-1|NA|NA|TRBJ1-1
TGTGCCAGCAGTCCAGTTCCAGGAGGCACTGAAGCTTTCTTT
CASSPVPGGTEAFF
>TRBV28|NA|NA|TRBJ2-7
TGTGCCAGCAGTATCCCGGGAACCCCCTACGAGCAGTACTTC
CASSIPGTPYEQYF
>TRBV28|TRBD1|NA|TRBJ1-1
TGTGCCAGCAGTTCCCGACAGGGACGAAAGAACACTGAAGCTTTCTTT
CASSSRQGRKNTEAFF
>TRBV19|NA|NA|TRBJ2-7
TGTGCCAGTAGTCGCCAGCGGAGCTCCTACGAGCAGTACTTC
CASSRQRSSYEQYF
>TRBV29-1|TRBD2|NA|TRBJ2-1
TGCAGCGTTGAAGATCTGAGGGAGGGCCCTAGCAATGAGCAGTTCTTC
CSVEDLREGPSNEQFF
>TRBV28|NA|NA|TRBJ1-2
TGTGCCAGCAGCGAACAAGCCCCAGGGGTGCTCGGTGGCTACACCTTC
CASSEQAPGVLGGYTF
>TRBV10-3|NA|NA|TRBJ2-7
TGTGCCATCAGTGAATGGAGCGAAGGAGGATCCTACGAGCAGTACTTC
CAISEWSEGGSYEQYF
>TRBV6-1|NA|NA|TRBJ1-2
TGTGCCAGCAGTGATCCGGGACATGATGGCTACACCTTC
CASSDPGHDGYTF
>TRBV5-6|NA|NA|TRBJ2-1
TGTGCCAGCAGCTACGATTGGGGGAATGAGCAGTTCTTC
CASSYDWGNEQFF
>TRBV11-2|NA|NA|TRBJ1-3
TGTGCCAGCAGCTTCGGTCGGCTGAACTCTGGAAACACCATATATTTT
CASSFGRLNSGNTIYF
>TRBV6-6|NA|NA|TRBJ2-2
TGTGCCAGCAGTTACTCGGGCTATATGAACACCGGGGAGCTGTTTTTT
CASSYSGYMNTGELFF
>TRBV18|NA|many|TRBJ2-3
TGTGCCAGCTCACCAAGCACAGATACGCAGTATTTT
CASSPSTDTQYF
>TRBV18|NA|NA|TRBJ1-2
TGTGCCAGCTCACCACCGGGGGTCGCAAGTGGCTACACCTTC
CASSPPGVASGYTF
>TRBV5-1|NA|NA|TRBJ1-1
TGCGCCAGCAGCTTGATATCAGCCCAAAACACTGAAGCTTTCTTT
CASSLISAQNTEAFF
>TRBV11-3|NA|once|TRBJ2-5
TGTGCCAGCAGCTCCCGACAAGAGACCCAGTACTTC
CASSSRQETQYF
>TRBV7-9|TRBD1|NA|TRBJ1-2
TGTGCCAGCAGCAAAGGGGACAGGGACGGCTACACCTTC
CASSKGDRDGYTF
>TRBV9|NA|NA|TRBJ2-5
TGTGCCAGCAGCGTAGGCGTTAGCAGACAGTACCAAGAGACCCAGTACTTC
CASSVGVSRQYQETQYF
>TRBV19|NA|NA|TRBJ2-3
TGTGCCAGTAGCCCCCGGCGACTAGAGGGCACAGATACGCAGTATTTT
CASSPRRLEGTDTQYF
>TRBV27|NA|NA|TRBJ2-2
TGTGCCAGCAGTTTAATCCGACTCAACACCGGGGAGCTGTTTTTT
CASSLIRLNTGELFF
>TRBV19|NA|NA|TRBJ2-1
TGTGCCAGTAGTCCCTATCAGGGGACCCCTAGCTCCTACAATGAGCAGTTCTTC
CASSPYQGTPSSYNEQFF
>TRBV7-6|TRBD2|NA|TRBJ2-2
TGTGCCAGCAGCTTACGACTAGCCGCGAACACCGGGGAGCTGTTTTTT
CASSLRLAANTGELFF
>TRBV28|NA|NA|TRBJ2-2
TGTGCCAGTGCACGTGTGGCCGGGGAGCTGTTTTTT
CASARVAGELFF
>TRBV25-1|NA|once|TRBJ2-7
TGTGCCAGCAGTGTGGCAGACTCCTACGAGCAGTACTTC
CASSVADSYEQYF
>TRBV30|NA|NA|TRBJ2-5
TGTGCCTGGAGTATTGGGGAGACCCAGTACTTC
CAWSIGETQYF
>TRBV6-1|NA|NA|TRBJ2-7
TGTGCCAGCAGTGATCCCCTCTCCTACGAGCAGTACTTC
CASSDPLSYEQYF
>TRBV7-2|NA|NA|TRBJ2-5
TGTGCCAGCAGCCCCTACCAGCTAGCGCCGCAAGAGACCCAGTACTTC
CASSPYQLAPQETQYF
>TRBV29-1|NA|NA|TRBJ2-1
TGCAGCGCGGAACCCAGGGTTAGGAGTGAGCAGTTCTTC
CSAEPRVRSEQFF
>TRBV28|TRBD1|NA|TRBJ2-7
TGTGCCAGCAGTTCCCAAGGACAGGGAATGGTCTACGAGCAGTACTTC
CASSSQGQGMVYEQYF
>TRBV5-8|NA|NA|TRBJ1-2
TGTGCCAGCAGCTGGCTCCTTCTTGGGGGCTACACCTTC
CASSWLLLGGYTF
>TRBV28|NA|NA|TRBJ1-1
TGTGCCAGCAGTTCCCGGGGATCTGAAGCTTTCTTT
CASSSRGSEAFF
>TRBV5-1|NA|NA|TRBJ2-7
TGCGCCAGCAGCTTCCCGGGAGAGGGGCAGTACTTC
CASSFPGEGQYF
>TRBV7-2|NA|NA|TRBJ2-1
TGTGCCAGCAGCTTAACGCCGTCCTACAATGAGCAGTTCTTC
CASSLTPSYNEQFF
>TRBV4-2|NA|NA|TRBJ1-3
TGTGCCAGCAGCCAAGGCCGCATTAACACCATATATTTT
CASSQGRINTIYF
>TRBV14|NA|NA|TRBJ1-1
TGTGCCAGCAGCCTCCTCCGGGTTCTCATGAACACTGAAGCTTTCTTT
CASSLLRVLMNTEAFF
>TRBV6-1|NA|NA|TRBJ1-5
TGTGCCAGCAGACGAGACCGAGATCAGCCCCAGCATTTT
CASRRDRDQPQHF
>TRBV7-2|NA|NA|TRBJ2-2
TGTGCCAGCAGCTCCCCCGGGGAGCTGTTTTTT
CASSSPGELFF
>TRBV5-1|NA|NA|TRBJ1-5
TGCGCCAGCAGCTTGGAGCTCGATCAGCCCCAGCATTTT
CASSLELDQPQHF
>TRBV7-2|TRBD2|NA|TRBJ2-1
TGTGCCAGCAGCAGGCCGGGACTAGCGGGAGGTCCCTACAATGAGCAGTTCTTC
CASSRPGLAGGPYNEQFF
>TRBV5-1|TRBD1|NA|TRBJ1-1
TGCGCCAGCAGCGACCCTCAGGGGGCTGGTGAAGCTTTCTTT
CASSDPQGAGEAFF
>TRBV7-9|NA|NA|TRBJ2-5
TGTGCCAGCAGGTCCCTCGGCGGCACAAAAGAGACCCAGTACTTC
CASRSLGGTKETQYF
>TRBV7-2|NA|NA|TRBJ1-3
TGTGCCAGCAGCTTAGATAGGGGTACGGACACCATATATTTT
CASSLDRGTDTIYF
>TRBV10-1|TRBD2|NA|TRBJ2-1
TGCGCCAGCAGTGACGGGCAAGCGGGAAACAATGAGCAGTTCTTC
CASSDGQAGNNEQFF
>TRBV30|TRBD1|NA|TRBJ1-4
TGTGCCTGGAGTGAAACAGGGGCCCCTTATGAAAAACTGTTTTTT
CAWSETGAPYEKLFF
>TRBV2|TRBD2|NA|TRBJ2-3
TGTGCCAGCAACCCGGGACTAGCCACAGATACGCAGTATTTT
CASNPGLATDTQYF
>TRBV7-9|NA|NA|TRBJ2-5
TGTGCCAGCAGCTCAGGGACACCTCTAGGGACCCAGTACTTC
CASSSGTPLGTQYF
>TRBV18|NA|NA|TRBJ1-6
TGTGCCAGCTCACTCAGGGAATCACCCCTCCACTTT
CASSLRESPLHF